This entry lists 27 T cell receptor beta chains sequenced from one sample in a study of blood T cells in healthy people across ages. It was with a sample-barcoded 5' primer and a J-beta primer mix that a second PCR of roughly 6 to 12 cycles was run. TCRdb re-derived calls from the 5' RACE reads in MiXCR, one entry per CDR3 protein. The sample lists about 930,000 distinct CDR3 sequences; 25% to 30% were seen once. These sequences were also reported in another study, on T cells of mothers and their children.

Sequencing was done on a sample of blood. These receptors were collected from a woman aged 40 to 50 in good health.

The chain joins TRBV29-1 to TRBJ2-2, with D possibly being TRBD2 (7 bases). The CDR3 spans 15 residues. V lost 4 bases and J lost 3, with 15 bases in between. From germline, CDR1 is SQVTM and CDR2 ANQGSEA. CDR3 region: CSVGGGQGHTGELFF. The CDR3 region has the DNA TGCAGCGTTGGGGGAGGGCAGGGGCACACCGGGGAGCTGTTTTTT.

This chain joins TRBV7-9 and TRBJ2-1; 7 nucleotides match TRBD1. CDR1 and CDR2 (germline): SEHNR, FQNEAQ (reference sequence). The length of the CDR3 is 14 residues. V lost 4 bases, J lost 9 bases, and 9 bases stayed unmatched. CDR3 nucleotide sequence: TGTGCCAGCAGCTCATCAACAGGGGTTGGTGAGCAGTTCTTC. It is translated as CASSSSTGVGEQFF. The full variable domain, its missing parts supplied by reference TRBV7-9 and TRBJ2-1, is DTGVSQNPRHKITKRGQNVTFRCDPISEHNRLYWYRQTLGQGPEFLTYFQNEAQLEKSRLLSDRFSAERPKGSFSTLEIQRTEQGDSAMYLCASSSSTGVGEQFFGPGTRLTVL.

V and J are TRBV29-1 and TRBJ2-1; D ambiguous. CDR1 and CDR2 from the germline V gene are SQVTM and ANQGSEA. The V end was cut by 3 bases, the J end by 15 bases, with 18 bases between. CDR3 length equals 12 residues. CDR3 bases: TGCAGCGTTGAGGGCGACGCAAGATTACTGTTCTTC. Translated, it gives CSVEGDARLLFF.

Notes on this clonotype: The junction and the germline gene differ at one end; a read error may be behind it. The rearrangement links TRBV12-3 or TRBV12-4 to TRBJ1-4; the D gene is possibly TRBD1 (6 bases). The CDR3 covers 15 residues. The CDR3 DNA follows: TGTGCCAGCAGTTTACGGGGGCTTGGGGATGGAAAACGGTTTTTT. It is translated as CASSLRGLGDGKRFF.

The rearrangement joins TRBV20-1 to TRBJ2-2; D gene ambiguous. The CDR3 is 15 residues long. Germline CDR1 DFQATT, CDR2 SNEGSKA (reference sequence). Between the trimmed V and J ends, which lost 0 bases and 2 bases, there was a span of 10 bases. The CDR3 DNA sequence: TGCAGTGCTAGAGATAACGGCCATAACACCGGGGAGCTGTTTTTT. Translating gives CSARDNGHNTGELFF.

This clonotype was observed a handful of times. The rearrangement joins TRBV7-2 to TRBJ2-1; no definite D call. The CDR3 is made up of 14 amino acids. V was clipped by 0 bases and J by 5 bases, with 8 bases between them. Germline assignment: CDR1 SGHTA and CDR2 FQGNSA. This CDR3 is CASSLAPRDNEQFF. The CDR3 DNA follows: TGTGCCAGCAGCTTAGCCCCCCGGGACAATGAGCAGTTCTTC.

The chain has TRBV7-9 and TRBJ2-6, with D maybe TRBD1 (5 bases). From germline, CDR1 is SEHNR and CDR2 FQNEAQ (reference sequence). V lost 6 bases and J 0 bases, leaving 15 bases between the germline ends. The CDR3 covers 17 residues. The CDR3: CASRHQGAYSGANVLTF. CDR3 nucleotide sequence: TGTGCCAGCAGGCATCAAGGGGCCTACTCTGGGGCCAACGTCCTGACTTTC.

In the case of this clonotype: Given a much more abundant clone one base away, this may be a read error. The chain employs TRBV20-1 and TRBJ1-1; 7 bases match TRBD1. CDR1 is DFQATT and CDR2 is SNEGSKA in the germline V gene (reference sequence). This CDR3 spans 14 amino acids. CDR3 bases: TGCAGTGCCCCGGACAGGATCATGAACACTAAAGCTTTCTTT. It codes for CSAPDRIMNTKAFF.

This clonotype was picked up many times. The chain links TRBV29-1 to TRBJ2-7, with a weak D call TRBD1 (6 bases). The germline gives CDR1 SQVTM, CDR2 ANQGSEA. V was pared by 4 bases and J by 6 bases, with 19 bases between. This CDR3 is 14 amino acids long. CDR3 protein: CSVVTGSVRSEQYF. In DNA form, the CDR3 reads TGCAGCGTTGTAACAGGGTCGGTCCGGAGCGAGCAGTACTTC.

Concerning this clonotype: A much larger clone differs from this one at a single base, so this may be a read error. The gene calls are TRBV7-6 and TRBJ1-1, with D unclear. Germline-derived CDR1 and CDR2 are SGHVS and FNYEAQ. The length of the CDR3 is 12 residues. The chain's CDR3 is CASSLGSSEASF. In DNA form, the CDR3 reads TGTGCCAGCAGCCTAGGGTCTTCGGAGGCTTCCTTT.

This clonotype was seen only a few times. This sequence may be a read error, since a much larger clone differs from it by one base. V gene TRBV12-5 combines with J gene TRBJ2-7, with D hard to call. V lost 5 bases to trimming and J lost 6 bases, with 11 bases between them. Germline CDR1 is LGHNT and CDR2 is FRNRAP. The CDR3 runs 12 residues. CDR3 DNA: TGTGCTAGTGGTCTGGGAAGGACCGAGCAGTACTTC. It yields the protein CASGLGRTEQYF. The entire variable domain, with the rest obtained from reference TRBV12-5 and TRBJ2-7, is as follows: DARVTQTPRHKVTEMGQEVTMRCQPILGHNTVFWYRQTMMQGLELLAYFRNRAPLDDSGMPKDRFSAEMPDATLATLKIQPSEPRDSAVYFCASGLGRTEQYFGPGTRLTVT.

In its sample, this clonotype was seen once. The chain uses TRBV6-5 and TRBJ2-1; D unclear. CDR1 and CDR2 from the germline V gene are MNHEY and SVGAGI. This CDR3 contains 14 residues. Between the trimmed V and J ends, which lost 7 bases and 2 bases, there was a span of 12 bases. The DNA of the CDR3 is TGTGCCAGCAAAGGCGGAGTACCCTACAATGAGCAGTTCTTC. Amino acid sequence: CASKGGVPYNEQFF.

A note on this clonotype: One end of the junction varies from germline; a read error may be responsible. The V gene is TRBV4-2, the J gene TRBJ2-1, with D possibly being TRBD1 (6 bases). CDR3 length: 16 amino acids. Germline assignment: CDR1 LGHNA and CDR2 YNFKEQ. Here the CDR3 DNA reads TGTGCCAGCAACCAAGAATCGGCAGGGGTCTACAATGAGCAGTTCTTC. Protein product: CASNQESAGVYNEQFF.

V is TRBV27 and J is TRBJ1-2; the D gene is possibly TRBD1 (5 bases). The germline V gene has CDR1 MNHEY and CDR2 SMNVEV (reference sequence). The CDR3 has 13 residues. V was clipped by 5 bases and J by 7 bases, with 14 bases between them. The CDR3 DNA is TGTGCCAGCAGTGACGGGACGGGGGGTGGCTACACCTTC. Translated: CASSDGTGGGYTF.

The CDR3 here is CASSAGQRNTEAFF. DNA for the CDR3: TGTGCCAGCTCAGCCGGACAGAGGAACACTGAAGCTTTCTTT. V and J are TRBV18 and TRBJ1-1, with a tentative D call TRBD1 (6 bases). This CDR3 contains 14 residues. The V end was cut by 5 bases, the J end by 1 base, with 11 bases between. Per germline, CDR1 KGHSH and CDR2 LQKENI.

This clonotype was counted only a few times. The chain uses TRBV3-1 and TRBJ2-5; 9 bases line up with TRBD2. The CDR3 covers 18 residues. J was trimmed by 3 bases and V by 1 base; bases with no gene match: 12. Germline lookup yields CDR1 LGHDT and CDR2 YNNKEL (reference sequence). The CDR3 nucleotides are TGTGCCAGCAGCCAAGGTCCCAGTGCGGGGGGGCCGGAAGAGACCCAGTACTTC. Residues: CASSQGPSAGGPEETQYF.

This chain links TRBV28 with TRBJ1-6, with a weak D call TRBD1 (6 bases). CDR1 is MDHEN and CDR2 is SYDVKM in the germline V gene. The CDR3 length is 16 residues. V was trimmed by 7 bases and J by 0 bases, leaving 13 bases between them. This CDR3 reads CASTLQGSSYNSPLHF. The CDR3 bases are TGTGCCAGCACCCTTCAGGGGAGCTCCTATAATTCACCCCTCCACTTT.

Concerning this clonotype: A much larger clone lies one base from this, so it may be a read error. CDR3: CAGSEQGWETQYF. DNA of the CDR3: TGTGCCGGCAGCGAACAGGGCTGGGAGACCCAGTACTTC. The chain links TRBV5-4 to TRBJ2-5, with D possibly TRBD1 on 6 matching bases. Germline CDR1 and CDR2: SGHNT and YYREEE (reference sequence). The CDR3 loop spans 13 amino acids.

This rearrangement joins TRBV7-2 to TRBJ1-5; tentative D call: TRBD1 (5 bases). There are 13 residues in the CDR3. The V end lost 5 bases, the J end lost 6 bases, and 11 bases lay between the germline ends. Germline-derived CDR1 and CDR2 are SGHTA and FQGNSA. The CDR3 spells CASSGQGSQPQHF. In nucleotides, the CDR3 is TGTGCCAGCAGCGGCCAGGGTAGTCAGCCCCAGCATTTT.

The V gene is TRBV7-2, the J gene TRBJ2-3, with TRBD2 identical over 8 bases. This CDR3 spans 15 amino acids. Germline loops: CDR1 SGHTA, CDR2 FQGNSA. V dropped 2 bases and J dropped 8; count of bases not matched to a gene: 9. Here the CDR3 DNA reads TGTGCCAGCAGCTTACCGGGGGGGCCGGTGGGTACGCAGTATTTT. This sequence encodes CASSLPGGPVGTQYF.

Details on this clonotype: A read error may be the cause here, since a much bigger clone is one base away. V is TRBV7-2 and J is TRBJ2-7; 10 bases match TRBD2. Germline V gene lookup returns CDR1 SGHTA and CDR2 FQGNSA. The CDR3 covers 16 residues. Trimming removed 3 bases from V and 5 bases from J; junction bases left unmatched: 10. CDR3 amino acids: CASSFGLAGESHEQYF. In nucleotides, the CDR3 is TGTGCCAGCAGCTTCGGTCTAGCGGGGGAATCCCACGAGCAGTACTTC.

The chain employs TRBV16 and TRBJ1-2, with a tentative D call TRBD1 (6 bases). This CDR3 is built from 13 residues. V lost 4 bases and J 8 bases, leaving 14 bases between the germline ends. Per the germline V gene, CDR1 is KGHSY and CDR2 is FQNENV. CDR3 bases: TGTGCCAGCAGCCTCGTTGGACAGCAAGGCTACACCTTC. Protein product: CASSLVGQQGYTF.

The rearrangement links TRBV25-1 to TRBJ1-5, with TRBD1 matching over 7 bases. The CDR3 has 15 residues. Per germline, CDR1 MGHDK and CDR2 SYGVNS. V was pared by 4 bases and J by 3 bases, with 6 bases of the junction left unmatched. The CDR3 DNA follows: TGTGCCAGCAGTGGGGGGACAGCGGACAATCAGCCCCAGCATTTT. This codes for CASSGGTADNQPQHF.

The table lists this clonotype with a few counts. J is TRBJ2-1 and V is TRBV2, with a weak D call TRBD2 (5 bases). The V end lost 0 bases, the J end lost 2 bases, and 11 bases lay between the germline ends. The CDR3 is made up of 16 amino acids. The germline V gene encodes CDR1 SNHLY and CDR2 FYNNEI. CDR3 loop: CASSEARVSTYNEQFF. The CDR3 nucleotides read TGTGCCAGCAGTGAAGCGCGGGTCTCGACCTACAATGAGCAGTTCTTC.

This clonotype was seen a handful of times. The genes are TRBV5-1 and TRBJ2-2; TRBD2 matches 7 bases. CDR3 size: 15 residues. J lost 6 bases, V lost 4 bases, and 9 bases had no gene match. Germline V CDR1 and CDR2: SGHRS, YFSETQ. Here the CDR3 DNA reads TGCGCCAGCAGCCGGGGGGAGGTCTTTTCCGGGGAGCTGTTTTTT. Translated: CASSRGEVFSGELFF.

The genes are TRBV5-1 and TRBJ2-5; 8 bases are a match to TRBD2. Germline lookup yields CDR1 SGHRS and CDR2 YFSETQ. The CDR3 totals 18 residues. J was trimmed by 0 bases and V by 0 bases; bases with no gene match: 10. In DNA, the CDR3 is TGCGCCAGCAGCTTGGGGTTGCGGGCGGGGGGAAACCAAGAGACCCAGTACTTC. It encodes CASSLGLRAGGNQETQYF.

This clonotype was counted a few times. A junction end diverges from the germline sequence, so it may reflect a read error. V usage is TRBV3-1 and J usage is TRBJ2-6; D may be TRBD1 (6 bases). From germline, CDR1 is LGHDT and CDR2 YNNKEL (reference sequence). The CDR3 length is 16 residues. CDR3 residues: CASSQVSGAGANVPTF. The CDR3 DNA is TGTGCCAGCAGCCAAGTATCAGGGGCTGGGGCCAACGTCCCGACTTTC.